Below, 20 T cell receptor beta chains from the same sample are listed, as sequenced in a study of T cells expressing NK-cell markers (TCRdb year 2020). Library prep was done by 5' RACE. Sequenced on an Illumina HiSeq 2000. TCRdb reprocessed the reads and lists each CDR3 protein sequence as a single entry, with no DNA. This sample's table lists roughly 180,000 distinct CDR3 sequences. Together, the top ten hold about a fifth of the sample. Sequenced: blood T cells: a sorted CD56 or NKG2C T cell subset, CD4+ or CD8+ T cells, or bulk PBMC T cells (not recorded which). The receptor source for this set is a woman aged 18 to 75 in good health.

The genes are TRBV12-3 or TRBV12-4 and TRBJ2-1. The CDR3 runs to 11 residues. This chain's CDR3 is CASGLSGEQFF.

The chain is built from TRBV11-2 and TRBJ2-3. Germline values: CDR1 SGHAT, CDR2 FQNNGV. The CDR3 sequence is 13 residues long. The CDR3 loop is CASSLELVDTQYF.

The chain carries TRBV12-3 or TRBV12-4 and TRBJ2-2; TCRdb selects TRBD1, and the lack of DNA leaves this call unchecked. The CDR3 runs to 15 residues. The CDR3 reads CASSLQGQVTGELFF.

The chain is built from TRBV28 and TRBJ2-2; TCRdb's assignment of TRBD2 cannot be checked, as there is no DNA. CDR3 length: 17 amino acids. Germline CDR1 and CDR2: MDHEN and SYDVKM. The CDR3 loop reads CASSSSPGAGVPGELFF.

V usage is TRBV10-3 and J usage is TRBJ2-7; TCRdb proposes TRBD1, but this gene call is untestable without DNA. The CDR3 contains 15 residues. Germline V gene sequence: CDR1 ENHRY, CDR2 SYGVKD. CDR3 sequence: CAISAGTGLSYEQYF.

V usage is TRBV6-1 and J usage is TRBJ2-3; the D call from TCRdb, TRBD1, cannot be confirmed without DNA. The CDR3 runs 16 residues. Per germline, CDR1 MNHNS and CDR2 SASEGT. CDR3 sequence reads: CASSGRRTGGPDTQYF.

This CDR3 reads CASSQGVGIQKLFF. The gene calls are TRBV12-3 or TRBV12-4 and TRBJ1-4; TCRdb lists TRBD1, though no DNA is available to test this call. The CDR3 spans 14 residues.

This chain uses TRBV20-1 with TRBJ1-5. Germline-derived CDR1 and CDR2 are DFQATT and SNEGSKA (reference sequence). The CDR3 runs 14 residues. This CDR3 is CSAGGRYSNQPQHF.

V usage is TRBV11-2 and J usage is TRBJ2-3; TCRdb's D call, TRBD1, is unchecked because there is no DNA. Looked up from germline, CDR1 is SGHAT and CDR2 is FQNNGV. This CDR3 region has 14 residues. The CDR3 loop reads CASSSMGQGDTQYF.

The rearrangement joins TRBV7-3 to TRBJ2-7; TCRdb indicates TRBD1, and absent DNA this call remains unverified. The CDR3 is 16 residues long. Germline loops: CDR1 SGHTA, CDR2 FQGTGA. The chain's CDR3 is CASSPTIGTGFAEQYF. The complete variable domain, with remaining parts taken from reference TRBV7-3 and TRBJ2-7, reads GAGVSQTPSNKVTEKGKYVELRCDPISGHTALYWYRQSLGQGPEFLIYFQGTGAADDSGLPNDRFFAVRPEGSVSTLKIQRTERGDSAVYLCASSPTIGTGFAEQYFGPGTRLTVT.

The rearrangement links TRBV20-1 to TRBJ2-3; TCRdb indicates TRBD1, and absent DNA this call remains unverified. The CDR3 runs 14 residues. CDR1 is DFQATT, CDR2 SNEGSKA, per germline (reference sequence). CDR3 residues: CSADRRATADTQYF.

The chain carries TRBV5-1 and TRBJ2-5. This CDR3 spans 12 amino acids. CDR1 and CDR2 from the germline V gene are SGHRS and YFSETQ. The CDR3 is CASGGVGETQYF.

The J gene is TRBJ2-7, the V gene TRBV15; TCRdb gives TRBD1 as the D gene, but with no DNA this cannot be confirmed. Germline V gives CDR1 LNHNV, CDR2 YYDKDF (reference sequence). The CDR3 covers 15 residues. The CDR3 region is CATSRDRGRDYEQYF.

This sequence joins TRBV6-2 or TRBV6-3 and TRBJ2-1; checking the TCRdb D call of TRBD1 is not possible without DNA. This CDR3 region has 16 residues. Germline V gives CDR1 MNHEY, CDR2 SVGEGT. CDR3: CASTDTGASSYNEQFF.

The chain has TRBV12-3 or TRBV12-4 and TRBJ1-5; TCRdb designates TRBD1, a call that cannot be tested without DNA. The CDR3 contains 16 residues. The CDR3 loop is CASSLGSGGYNQPQHF.

The gene calls are TRBV7-6 and TRBJ2-7; TCRdb designates TRBD1, a call that cannot be tested without DNA. CDR1 is SGHVS and CDR2 is FNYEAQ in the germline V gene. The CDR3 sequence is 16 residues long. This CDR3 is CASSLAPRGSSYEQYF.

The gene calls are TRBV12-3 or TRBV12-4 and TRBJ1-6; the D call from TCRdb, TRBD1, cannot be confirmed without DNA. CDR3 length: 13 residues. Here the CDR3 reads CASSFLGDSPLHF.

This sequence joins TRBV5-1 and TRBJ2-5; TCRdb proposes TRBD2, but this gene call is untestable without DNA. Germline V gives CDR1 SGHRS, CDR2 YFSETQ. The CDR3 runs to 14 residues. The CDR3 region is CASRKVAGQETQYF.

J is TRBJ2-4 and V is TRBV7-8. The germline CDR1 and CDR2 sequences are SGHVS and FQNEAQ. There are 13 residues in the CDR3. CDR3 amino acids: CASSLGSQNIQYF.

The gene calls are TRBV20-1 and TRBJ2-2; TCRdb proposes TRBD1, but this gene call is untestable without DNA. CDR3 size: 17 residues. Germline values: CDR1 DFQATT, CDR2 SNEGSKA (reference sequence). The CDR3: CSARDYYQGGIAGELFF.